Listed below are T cell receptor beta chains from one sample, sequenced in a study of cytomegalovirus exposure and HLA in healthy donors. The protocol was immunoSEQ multiplex PCR, while the TCRdb copy is restricted to in-frame clones and leaves out a portion. Counted here are 70,000 to 80,000 clones, 90% to 95% occurring once; the ten biggest clones make up around 3.5%. Material: PBMCs. Receptors originate from a woman between 18 and 30 years old in good health and CMV-seropositive. The CDR3 runs from the conserved cysteine through the conserved F or W. A D gene is named only where the DNA matches it firmly. A row's size may be missing; if present it is once, few, many or a size class.

TRBJ2-7,TRBV5-1,-,-,CASSLGTAEQYF,TGCGCCAGCAGCTTGGGGACAGCCGAGCAGTACTTC
TRBJ2-7,TRBV5-1,TRBD1,-,CASSFGWDRVVSEQYF,TGCGCCAGCAGCTTCGGATGGGACAGGGTTGTCTCCGAGCAGTACTTC
TRBJ2-2,TRBV5-5,-,once,CASSPRGREIGTGELFF,TGTGCCAGCAGCCCCAGGGGGCGGGAGATTGGGACCGGGGAGCTGTTTTTT
TRBJ1-5,TRBV28,-,-,CASSPAEGGNQPQHF,TGTGCCAGCAGCCCCGCCGAGGGCGGCAATCAGCCCCAGCATTTT
TRBJ2-7,TRBV5-1,-,-,CASSLAEREGGYEQYF,TGCGCCAGCAGCTTGGCCGAGCGGGAAGGGGGATACGAGCAGTACTTC
TRBJ2-2,TRBV6-4,-,-,CASSTRTGELFF,TGTGCCAGCAGTACCCGGACCGGGGAGCTGTTTTTT
TRBJ2-2,TRBV7-9,TRBD2,-,CASSAYLAGAGGELFF,TGTGCCAGCAGCGCGTATCTAGCGGGAGCCGGCGGGGAGCTGTTTTTT
TRBJ2-3,TRBV7-9,TRBD1,-,CASSLRTGPDTQYF,TGTGCCAGCAGCCTTAGGACAGGGCCCGATACGCAGTATTTT
TRBJ2-1,TRBV6-5,TRBD2,-,CASSFTSGGYNEQFF,TGTGCCAGCAGTTTTACTAGCGGGGGTTACAATGAGCAGTTCTTC
TRBJ2-2,TRBV5-6,-,-,CASSLDLSGQGPTGELFF,TGTGCCAGCAGCTTGGATCTTTCAGGGCAGGGGCCCACCGGGGAGCTGTTTTTT
TRBJ1-1,TRBV5-1,-,-,CASSLDFVAEAFF,TGCGCCAGCAGCTTGGATTTTGTCGCTGAAGCTTTCTTT
TRBJ1-1,TRBV4-1,-,-,CASSQDFEGLDTEAFF,TGCGCCAGCAGCCAAGATTTTGAAGGACTAGACACTGAAGCTTTCTTT
TRBJ1-1,TRBV15,-,-,CATSRDLTGNPVGAFF,TGTGCCACCAGCAGGGACCTCACAGGGAACCCAGTGGGAGCTTTCTTT
TRBJ1-6,TRBV5-6,-,-,CASSLPGTYNSPLHF,TGTGCCAGCAGCTTGCCAGGAACCTATAATTCACCCCTCCACTTT
TRBJ2-1,TRBV5-1,-,-,CASSLGQHNEQFF,TGCGCCAGCAGCTTGGGACAACACAATGAGCAGTTCTTC
TRBJ2-1,TRBV27,TRBD1,-,CASSLPYEGAAWFF,TGTGCCAGCAGTTTACCCTACGAGGGGGCCGCTTGGTTCTTC
TRBJ2-1,TRBV29-1,TRBD2,-,CSVEGTTSGSSHEQFF,TGCAGCGTTGAAGGGACCACTAGCGGGAGTTCGCATGAGCAGTTCTTC
TRBJ1-2,TRBV30,TRBD1,-,CAWTLDRNYGYTF,TGTGCCTGGACCCTGGACAGGAACTATGGCTACACCTTC
TRBJ2-2,TRBV2,TRBD1,-,CASRTGSGELFF,TGTGCCAGCAGGACAGGGTCCGGGGAGCTGTTTTTT
TRBJ1-2,TRBV10-3,-,-,CAISVSKGVDYTF,TGTGCCATCAGTGTCTCAAAAGGGGTCGACTACACCTTC
TRBJ2-5,TRBV9,TRBD1,-,CASSATGQGSGVGKQYF,TGTGCCAGCAGCGCTACGGGACAGGGATCGGGGGTTGGGAAGCAGTACTTC
TRBJ2-1,TRBV2,TRBD2,-,CASSGLAGARSDEQFF,TGTGCCAGCAGTGGACTAGCGGGGGCCCGCAGCGATGAGCAGTTCTTC
TRBJ1-1,TRBV18,TRBD1,once,CASSRQGPPLRTEAFF,TGTGCCAGCTCACGACAGGGGCCGCCTTTGAGGACTGAAGCTTTCTTT
TRBJ1-1,TRBV5-3,TRBD1,-,CARSPGDRGEMNTEAFF,TGTGCCAGAAGCCCCGGGGACAGGGGGGAAATGAACACTGAAGCTTTCTTT
TRBJ2-2,TRBV11-2,-,-,CASSFHWGPNTGELFF,TGTGCCAGCAGCTTCCATTGGGGGCCCAACACCGGGGAGCTGTTTTTT
TRBJ1-1,TRBV27,-,-,CASKLSGGNLNTEAFF,TGTGCCAGCAAGTTAAGTGGAGGGAATTTGAACACTGAAGCTTTCTTT
TRBJ1-5,TRBV6-6,TRBD1,-,CASSPTGGNQPQHF,TGTGCCAGCAGTCCGACAGGGGGCAATCAGCCCCAGCATTTT
TRBJ1-1,TRBV6-1,-,-,CASSEPYSPVF,TGTGCCAGCAGTGAACCTTACAGCCCTGTTTTT
TRBJ1-1,TRBV5-6,TRBD1,-,CASSSQPASGGTEAFF,TGTGCCAGCAGCTCCCAACCCGCGTCAGGGGGCACTGAAGCTTTCTTT
TRBJ1-2,TRBV5-1,-,-,CASSLSDSSYGYTF,TGCGCCAGCAGCCTATCGGACAGCTCCTATGGCTACACCTTC
TRBJ1-2,TRBV10-3,-,-,CAISLDRNIYPNYGYTF,TGTGCCATCAGTCTAGACAGAAACATATACCCGAACTATGGCTACACCTTC
TRBJ1-6,TRBV28,TRBD1,-,CASSRRDRGSPLHF,TGTGCCAGCAGCCGCCGGGACAGGGGTTCACCCCTCCACTTT
TRBJ2-7,TRBV7-2,-,-,CASSLQTGYPQYF,TGTGCCAGCAGCTTACAAACAGGTTATCCTCAGTACTTC
TRBJ2-1,TRBV5-3,TRBD1,once,CARSLLRQGVGNEQFF,TGTGCCAGAAGCTTGTTGAGGCAGGGGGTGGGCAATGAGCAGTTCTTC
TRBJ2-1,TRBV25-1,-,-,CASSEGGADEQFF,TGTGCCAGCAGTGAAGGAGGGGCGGATGAGCAGTTCTTC
TRBJ2-3,TRBV27,-,-,CASSLEWGGTDTQYF,TGTGCCAGCAGTTTAGAGTGGGGGGGCACAGATACGCAGTATTTT
TRBJ2-2,TRBV7-8,TRBD1,-,CASRRPGTGRAGELFF,TGTGCCAGCAGGCGTCCCGGGACAGGGAGGGCCGGGGAGCTGTTTTTT
TRBJ2-2,TRBV28,-,-,CASSLSGELFF,TGTGCCAGCAGTTTATCAGGGGAGCTGTTTTTT
TRBJ2-3,TRBV9,TRBD2,-,CASSVLGRAYDTQYF,TGTGCCAGCAGCGTTCTCGGGAGGGCGTATGATACGCAGTATTTT
TRBJ2-7,TRBV11-2,-,-,CASRPWTDEQYF,TGTGCCAGCAGGCCCTGGACAGACGAGCAGTACTTC
TRBJ2-1,TRBV6-5,-,-,CASRRDFEQFF,TGTGCCAGCAGACGGGACTTCGAGCAGTTCTTC
TRBJ2-3,TRBV27,-,once,CASSFRSREGDTQYF,TGTGCCAGCAGTTTTCGAAGCAGAGAGGGAGATACGCAGTATTTT
TRBJ2-7,TRBV6-5,-,-,CASSYSTEASYEQYF,TGTGCCAGCAGTTACTCGACAGAGGCCTCTTACGAGCAGTACTTC
TRBJ2-1,TRBV7-9,TRBD2,few,CASTIRLAGGNEQFF,TGTGCCAGCACCATCCGACTAGCGGGAGGCAATGAGCAGTTCTTC
TRBJ2-3,TRBV5-4,-,-,CASSHTLEPGTDTQYF,TGTGCCAGCAGCCACACACTAGAGCCGGGCACAGATACGCAGTATTTT
TRBJ1-1,TRBV5-6,-,once,CASSLPNTEAFF,TGTGCCAGCAGCTTGCCTAACACTGAAGCTTTCTTT
TRBJ2-5,TRBV28,-,once,CASSLSKPYTSGPRRYQETQYF,TGTGCCAGCAGTTTATCCAAGCCATATACCAGCGGGCCAAGGCGCTACCAAGAGACCCAGTACTTC
TRBJ2-7,TRBV2,-,once,CASSEAPGNYEQYF,TGTGCCAGCAGTGAAGCCCCAGGGAACTACGAGCAGTACTTC
TRBJ2-7,TRBV4-1,-,-,CASSQEGQGYEQYF,TGCGCCAGCAGCCAAGAAGGTCAGGGTTACGAGCAGTACTTC
TRBJ1-3,TRBV28,TRBD1,-,CASSSHRTGSVSGNTIYF,TGTGCCAGCAGTTCCCATAGGACAGGGTCCGTCTCTGGAAACACCATATATTTT
TRBJ2-4,TRBV2,TRBD1,-,CASSPRQGAFGNIQYF,TGTGCCAGCAGTCCCCGACAGGGCGCTTTTGGAAACATTCAGTACTTC
TRBJ1-6,TRBV10-3,-,-,CAISERGDNSPLHF,TGTGCCATCAGTGAACGGGGGGATAATTCACCCCTCCACTTT
TRBJ1-6,TRBV2,-,-,CASRPGAGQNSPLHF,TGTGCCAGCAGGCCTGGGGCAGGGCAAAATTCACCCCTCCACTTT
TRBJ1-2,TRBV5-4,-,-,CASSLARSYGYTF,TGTGCCAGCAGCTTGGCCAGATCCTATGGCTACACCTTC
TRBJ2-7,TRBV27,-,-,CASSFSGAYYEQYF,TGTGCCAGCAGTTTTTCGGGAGCATACTACGAGCAGTACTTC
TRBJ2-1,TRBV2,TRBD1,-,CASRPDRVNGNEQFF,TGTGCCAGCAGACCCGACAGGGTAAATGGGAATGAGCAGTTCTTC
TRBJ1-4,TRBV14,-,-,CASSPGGGGEKLFF,TGTGCCAGCAGCCCTGGCGGGGGCGGTGAAAAACTGTTTTTT
TRBJ1-4,TRBV27,-,-,CASSFRGRMGAEEKLFF,TGTGCCAGCAGTTTTAGAGGACGGATGGGGGCGGAGGAAAAACTGTTTTTT
TRBJ2-7,TRBV10-3,-,once,CAISERPGSSTGEQYF,TGTGCCATCAGTGAGCGGCCAGGCTCCTCGACCGGCGAGCAGTACTTC
TRBJ1-1,TRBV5-1,TRBD1,-,CASGRTGTNTEAFF,TGCGCCAGCGGGAGGACAGGTACGAACACTGAAGCTTTCTTT